This entry lists 10 T cell receptor beta chains sequenced from one sample in a study of blood T cell repertoires in COVID-19. Profiled with immunoSEQ multiplex PCR; TCRdb holds only in-frame clones, not every one. This sample has 250,000 or so clones, with around nine tenths found just once. Sequencing used PBMCs or T cells enriched from blood (not recorded which). These receptors all come from a man aged 30-40 years who had recovered from COVID-19.

As regards this clone: The sample holds other DNA sequences that translate to the same CDR3. The chain recombines TRBV2 with TRBJ2-1, with a tentative D call TRBD2 (6 bases). The CDR3 spans 13 residues. CDR1 and CDR2 (germline): SNHLY, FYNNEI. V was shortened by 5 bases and J by 4 bases, with 9 bases between the two germline ends. Written as DNA, the CDR3 is TGTGCCAGCAGTCCGGACTATTACAATGAGCAGTTCTTC. Its translation is CASSPDYYNEQFF.

The CDR3, as DNA: TGTGCCAGCAGTTTCTCTAACTATGGCTACACCTTC. This encodes CASSFSNYGYTF. The chain has TRBV12-3 or TRBV12-4 and TRBJ1-2; D unresolved. Trimming took 3 bases from V and 0 from J, leaving 2 bases between them. The CDR3 spans 12 residues.

J is TRBJ1-5 and V is TRBV28; maybe TRBD1 (6 bases). This CDR3 region has 15 residues. Looked up from germline, CDR1 is MDHEN and CDR2 is SYDVKM. Between the trimmed V and J ends, which lost 3 bases and 2 bases, there was a span of 11 bases. The CDR3 spells CASSFVSGGNQPQHF. The CDR3 DNA is TGTGCCAGCAGTTTTGTGTCAGGGGGCAATCAGCCCCAGCATTTT.

There are a few counts of this clone. The chain has TRBV11-2 and TRBJ2-7, with D possibly being TRBD1 (5 bases). The CDR3 covers 17 residues. Germline CDR1 SGHAT, CDR2 FQNNGV. V dropped 1 base and J dropped 4 bases, with 20 bases sitting between them. CDR3 loop: CASSLGYGSLTGYEQYF. The CDR3 DNA is TGTGCCAGCAGCTTAGGGTACGGAAGCCTCACAGGTTACGAGCAGTACTTC.

This clone showed up many times. The chain has TRBV11-2 and TRBJ2-2; D remains unclear. V was trimmed by 5 bases and J by 5 bases, leaving 9 bases between them. CDR3 length: 13 amino acids. Germline CDR1 reads SGHAT; CDR2 reads FQNNGV. CDR3 DNA sequence: TGTGCCAGCAGCGCCAGAGGTACCGGGGAGCTGTTTTTT. Amino acid sequence: CASSARGTGELFF. The full variable domain, its missing parts supplied by reference TRBV11-2 and TRBJ2-2, is EAGVAQSPRYKIIEKRQSVAFWCNPISGHATLYWYQQILGQGPKLLIQFQNNGVVDDSQLPKDRFSAERLKGVDSTLKIQPAKLEDSAVYLCASSARGTGELFFGEGSRLTVL.

This clone was detected a few times. The chain links TRBV21-1 to TRBJ2-7; TRBD1 reflects the table's D call only, with no check against the DNA. TRBV21-1 is a listed pseudogene. The CDR3 spans 18 residues. In nucleotides, the CDR3 is TGTGCCAGCAGCAAACTAAGACAGGGGTCGGGACCCAACTACGAGCAGTACTTC. It is translated as CASSKLRQGSGPNYEQYF.

The chain has TRBV4-3 and TRBJ1-1; 7 nucleotides match TRBD1. Germline lookup yields CDR1 LGHNA and CDR2 YSLEER. The V and J ends lost 4 bases and 4 bases, in that order; junction bases with no gene match: 6. The CDR3 is made up of 14 amino acids. The CDR3 nucleotides read TGCGCCAGCAGCCCGGGGACAGTGGGCACTGAAGCTTTCTTT. Amino acid sequence: CASSPGTVGTEAFF.

The chain links TRBV12-5 to TRBJ2-5, with D perhaps matching TRBD1 (6 bases). V was cut by 0 bases and J by 5 bases, with 16 bases left in between. CDR3 length equals 16 residues. CDR1 is LGHNT and CDR2 is FRNRAP in the germline V gene. DNA of the CDR3: TGTGCTAGTGGTTTGGTAATAGCCTCGAGGGGGGAGACCCAGTACTTC. Translation gives CASGLVIASRGETQYF.

This clone was seen once. The chain links TRBV4-3 to TRBJ2-1, with a possible D match to TRBD1 (6 bases). Germline V gene sequence: CDR1 LGHNA, CDR2 YSLEER. The CDR3 sequence is 16 residues long. Trimming cost V 1 base and J 7 bases, with 17 bases left between them. CDR3 residues: CASSQALYDRPNEQFF. In DNA form, the CDR3 reads TGCGCCAGCAGCCAAGCCCTTTATGACAGGCCAAATGAGCAGTTCTTC.

This clone turned up a few times. V is TRBV5-1 and J is TRBJ2-7; maybe TRBD1 (6 bases). From germline, CDR1 is SGHRS and CDR2 YFSETQ. Trimming shortened V by 0 bases and J by 6 bases, and 10 bases separated the two germline ends. The CDR3 sequence is 13 residues long. As DNA, the CDR3 is TGCGCCAGCAGCTTGGGTACAGGGTCCGAGCAGTACTTC. It yields the protein CASSLGTGSEQYF.